The subject of this entry is one TCR beta chain. Trimming removed 0 bases at V and 5 bases at J, with 6 bases between. CDR1 and CDR2 from the germline V gene are SGDLS and YYNGEE. This CDR3 comprises 13 residues. The data were taken from a study of blood T cell repertoires in COVID-19. In the study overall: The study drew acute and convalescent COVID-19 samples from the United States, Italy and Spain. Nucleic acid was either cDNA or gDNA, and it came from T cells, B-cell-depleted T cells, or PBMCs.

Per the original data handling: Reference gene primer amplification gave estimated nucleated cell counts. Sequenced by immunoSEQ multiplex PCR; TCRdb stores in-frame clones only, minus some. The V and J calls and the clone size are those of that table, but D and trimming were determined from the DNA. The sample holds about 140,000 clones, around nine tenths seen once. The chain is built from TRBV9 and TRBJ1-5; D is ambiguous. Input material: peripheral blood. This sequence was found in a woman in her sixties with acute or convalescent COVID-19. The CDR3 bases are TGTGCCAGCAGCGTAGATCCTTATCAGCCCCAGCATTTT. This encodes CASSVDPYQPQHF. The entire variable domain, with the rest obtained from reference TRBV9 and TRBJ1-5, is as follows: DSGVTQTPKHLITATGQRVTLRCSPRSGDLSVYWYQQSLDQGLQFLIQYYNGEERAKGNILERFSAQQFPDLHSELNLSSLELGDSALYFCASSVDPYQPQHFGDGTRLSIL.